This T cell receptor beta chain was observed in a study of blood T cell repertoires in COVID-19. On the study more broadly: Sources were T cells, B-cell-depleted T cells, or PBMCs; the material itself was cDNA or gDNA.

V trimming: 6 bases; J trimming: 6 bases; junction bases outside the gene matches: 8. Germline V lookup: CDR1 SGHTS, CDR2 YDEGEE. The CDR3 covers 14 residues. The protocol was immunoSEQ multiplex PCR, while the TCRdb copy is restricted to in-frame clones and leaves out a portion. This sample carries tens of thousands of clones, approximately 90% of them seen once, and the ten largest clones take 20% to 25%. The sequence was collected from a woman over 75 with COVID-19, enrolled during active disease. The chain couples TRBV5-8 to TRBJ1-5, with 8 bases lining up with TRBD1. Sequences were obtained from peripheral blood. DNA for the CDR3: TGTGCCAGCACACCGCACAGGGGGGGTCAGCCCCAGCATTTT. Its protein is CASTPHRGGQPQHF.